Sequencing of this T cell receptor (beta chain) was carried out in a study of cytomegalovirus exposure and HLA in healthy donors (dated 2017 in TCRdb). For the study in its entirety: The 500 to 800 repertoires of the first cohort and the roughly 120 validation repertoires were produced on the same platform, according to a later analysis. The aim of the study was to test whether cataloging public T cell receptors could identify signatures of past pathogen exposure. Besides the first cohort of approximately 670 subjects, a separate validation cohort made up of 120 different subjects was used. To predict cytomegalovirus infection status, the study combined high-throughput TCR immunosequencing, statistical association of individual TCRs with disease status, and machine learning.

Reading from cysteine to phenylalanine, the CDR3 counts 13 amino acids. Only the CDR3 DNA is retained, 39 bases long and in frame from the first base. The CDR1 and CDR2 encoded by the germline V gene (reference sequence) are SGHNT and YYREEE. V and J are truncated by 4 bases and 2 bases respectively, leaving an intervening sequence of 9 bases. Library construction relied on the immunoSEQ multiplex PCR assay. Turning to the authors' computational methods: A statistical classification framework was built for diagnosing cytomegalovirus status from the catalog of TCR beta chain sequences. The source is immuneACCESS, and TCRdb retained only in-frame sequences with V and J called. Part of the clones is not carried over; for the studies checked, unresolved V genes explain less than half of this, and the remainder is unexplained. The V and J calls and the clone size are those of that table, but D and trimming were determined from the DNA. The sample table contains 250,000 or so clones; only one count was recorded for roughly nine tenths of them. The top ten clones comprise around 12% of the sample.

The donors were included in the validation cohort of over a hundred subjects, a group kept apart from the roughly 610-subject first cohort. Details on this clone: Its antigen remains unidentified. No quality values exist for individual bases; no much larger clone is one base distant.

Beyond this particular receptor, the publication reports: Of the cluster scores, 85% to 95% were above 0 in a later analysis, which found that TCRs clustered in the first cohort also tended to co-occur in the 120 or so validation repertoires. In vitro tests confirmed that three of the cytomegalovirus-associated TCR beta chains recognize cytomegalovirus antigens. All 120 or so repertoires were used to score co-occurrence in the validation cohort in a later analysis, because that analysis had no HLA typing for the cohort. The authors suggested that the approach could potentially be extended to other disease states and immunological phenotypes. The classifier was reported to diagnose cytomegalovirus status with high specificity and sensitivity in both the original cohort and the validation cohort. Across donors, most TCR sequences were observed very rarely, whereas some public TCRs were present in many individuals. The study listed 164 TCR beta chains as associated with cytomegalovirus.

The source material was PBMCs. The sequence came from a man aged 18-30 years in good health and CMV-seropositive. Recombination connected TRBV5-4 to TRBJ1-2, with TRBD1 perhaps the D gene, on 5 matching bases. The DNA is as follows: TGTGCCAGCAGCCCAGACAGAAACTATGGCTACACCTTC. It translates as CASSPDRNYGYTF.